This T cell receptor beta chain was sequenced during a study of CD8+ T cells in alopecia areata. Study-wide findings and caveats: Persistence of many expanded lesional clones was seen in scalp and blood during tofacitinib.

Noted treatment: oral pan-JAK inhibitor, 5-10 mg twice daily. Peripheral blood samples and lesional scalp punch biopsies were obtained from alopecia areata patients. Germline CDR1 is SQVTM and CDR2 is ANQGSEA. The CDR3 consists of 13 residues. Trimming cost V 3 bases and J 2 bases; bases outside gene matches: 3. Following extraction, RNA underwent reverse transcription to cDNA, which served as the sequencing template. TCRdb keeps only in-frame clones here, not all; method: immunoSEQ multiplex PCR. Of over 150,000 clones listed, roughly 50% are singletons. This clone has more than one count but fewer than ten. The antigen remains unidentified.

The sequence was collected from a human donor with alopecia areata. The genes are TRBV29-1 and TRBJ2-5; 7 nucleotides line up with TRBD1. The material sequenced was CD8+ T cells sorted from blood, taken at week 24, from a patient treated with tofacitinib. CDR3 in amino acids: CSVEGTVQETQYF. CDR3 nucleotides: TGCAGCGTTGAGGGGACAGTTCAAGAGACCCAGTACTTC.